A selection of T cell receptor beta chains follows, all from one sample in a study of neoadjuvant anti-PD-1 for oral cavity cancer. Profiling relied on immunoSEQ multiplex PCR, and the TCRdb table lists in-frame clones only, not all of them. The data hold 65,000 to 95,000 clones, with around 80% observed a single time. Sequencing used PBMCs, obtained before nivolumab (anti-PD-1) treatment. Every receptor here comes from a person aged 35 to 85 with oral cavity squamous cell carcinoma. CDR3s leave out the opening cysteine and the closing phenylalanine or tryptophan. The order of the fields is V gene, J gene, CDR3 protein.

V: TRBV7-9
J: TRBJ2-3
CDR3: ASSSLAGVGPDTQY

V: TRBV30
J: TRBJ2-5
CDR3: AWSPQWRETQY

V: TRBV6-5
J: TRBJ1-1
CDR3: ASSRANTEAF

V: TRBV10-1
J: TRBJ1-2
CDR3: ASSEGSGKGYT

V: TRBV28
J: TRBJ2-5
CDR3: ASSLGTQETQY

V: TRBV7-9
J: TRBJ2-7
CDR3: ASSREGEQY

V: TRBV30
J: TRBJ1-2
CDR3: ARDARGMGYT

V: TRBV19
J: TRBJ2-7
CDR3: ASSIGRAYEQY

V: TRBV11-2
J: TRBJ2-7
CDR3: ASSPGTSVSYEQY

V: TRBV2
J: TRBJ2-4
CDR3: ASSGQAGDIQY

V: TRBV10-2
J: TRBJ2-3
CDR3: ASISDRDHTDTQY

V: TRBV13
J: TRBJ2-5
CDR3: ASSNRLAGGMETQY

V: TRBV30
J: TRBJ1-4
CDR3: AWSPRGEKLF

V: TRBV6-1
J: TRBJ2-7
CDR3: ASEGDLLIPYEQY

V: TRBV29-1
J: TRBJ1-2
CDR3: SVESNYGYT

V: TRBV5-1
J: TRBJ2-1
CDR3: ASSLGDFSSYNEQF

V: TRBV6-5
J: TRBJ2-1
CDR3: ASSGGTGVREQF

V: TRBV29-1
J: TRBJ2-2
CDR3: SARGGSDTGELF

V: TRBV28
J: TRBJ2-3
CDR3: ASSASGRALTDTQY

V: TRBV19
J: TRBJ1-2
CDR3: ASSGDRGFYGYT

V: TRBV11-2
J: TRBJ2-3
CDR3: ASSLEVADTQY

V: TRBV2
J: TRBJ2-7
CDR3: ASKPGQGTYEQY

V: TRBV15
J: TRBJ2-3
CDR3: ATSQDRTSSSDTQY

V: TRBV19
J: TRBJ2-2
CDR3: ASNEQGANTGELF

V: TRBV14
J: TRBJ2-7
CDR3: ASSQNRLALSYEQY

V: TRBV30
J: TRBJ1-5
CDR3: AWSGAAGGHRQPQH

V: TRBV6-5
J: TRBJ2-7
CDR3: ASSHRGEQY

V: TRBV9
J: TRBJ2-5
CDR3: ASSASGRAVETQY

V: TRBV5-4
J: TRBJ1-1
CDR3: ASSSVGDRPEAF

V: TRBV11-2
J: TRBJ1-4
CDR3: ASSVGQGYEKLF

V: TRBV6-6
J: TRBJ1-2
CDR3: ASTQGNYGYT

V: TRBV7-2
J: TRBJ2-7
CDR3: ASSLSSEQY

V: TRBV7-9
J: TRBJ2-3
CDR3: ASSLEPAGYTDTQY

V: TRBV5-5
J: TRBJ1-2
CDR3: ASSLGEGIYGYT

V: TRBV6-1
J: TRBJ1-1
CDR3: ASSEAGGENTEAF

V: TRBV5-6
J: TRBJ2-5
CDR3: ASSLGSQETQY

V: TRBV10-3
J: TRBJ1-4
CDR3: AIKEAPSEKLF

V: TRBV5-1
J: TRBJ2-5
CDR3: ASSREGQETQY

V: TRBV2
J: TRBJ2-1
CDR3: ASSLGGGSGAEQF

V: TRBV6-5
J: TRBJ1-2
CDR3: ASSRTGGNYGYT

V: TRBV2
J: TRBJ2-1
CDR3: ASSVRLAAYNEQF

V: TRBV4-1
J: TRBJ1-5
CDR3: ASSQVPDYQPQH

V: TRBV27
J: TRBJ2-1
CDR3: ASISSRTSGYNEQF

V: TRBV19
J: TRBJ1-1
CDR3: ASSEDVRNTEAF

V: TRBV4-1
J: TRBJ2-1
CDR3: ASSQDTSASYNEQF

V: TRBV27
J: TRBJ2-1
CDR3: ASSPGLAGVKEQF

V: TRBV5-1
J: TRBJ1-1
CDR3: ASSLVGGDTEAF

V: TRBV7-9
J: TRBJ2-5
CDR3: ASSQTGTPGETQY

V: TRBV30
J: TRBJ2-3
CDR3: AWQLGRSADTQY

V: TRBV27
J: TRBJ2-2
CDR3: ATRLAINTGELF

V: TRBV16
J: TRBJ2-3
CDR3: ASSETRSRSTDTQY

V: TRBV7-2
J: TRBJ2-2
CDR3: ASSHKLAPRGGELF